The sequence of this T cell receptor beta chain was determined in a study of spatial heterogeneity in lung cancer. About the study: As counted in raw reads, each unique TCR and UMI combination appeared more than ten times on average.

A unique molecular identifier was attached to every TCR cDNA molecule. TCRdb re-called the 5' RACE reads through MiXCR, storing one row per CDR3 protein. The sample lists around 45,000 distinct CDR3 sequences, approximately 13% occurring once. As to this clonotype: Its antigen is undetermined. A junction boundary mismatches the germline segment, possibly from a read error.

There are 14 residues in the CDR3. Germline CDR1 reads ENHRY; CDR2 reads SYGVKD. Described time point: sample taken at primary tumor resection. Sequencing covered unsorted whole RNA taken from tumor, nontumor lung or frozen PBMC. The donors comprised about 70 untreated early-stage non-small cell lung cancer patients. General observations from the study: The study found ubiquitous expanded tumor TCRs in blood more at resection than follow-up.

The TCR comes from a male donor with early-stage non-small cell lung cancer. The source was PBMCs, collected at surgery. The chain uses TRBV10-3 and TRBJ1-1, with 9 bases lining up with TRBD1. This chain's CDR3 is CAISAQGANTVAFF. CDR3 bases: TGTGCCATCAGTGCACAGGGGGCGAACACTGTAGCTTTCTTT.